This TCR beta chain came from a study of Ad26.COV2.S vaccination and SARS-CoV-2 variants. Documented treatment: about 20 received Ad26.COV2.S at low or high dose, single or two shots; about five received placebo; per-sample allocation not given. Sampling was done on day 63 after the first vaccine or placebo injection. The protocol was immunoSEQ multiplex PCR, while the TCRdb copy is restricted to in-frame clones and leaves out a portion. The profile covers about 350,000 clones, with approximately 85% appearing a single time and roughly 3.3% taken by the ten largest. This clone was seen at least ten times. This CDR3 has 15 residues. Per the germline V gene, CDR1 is GTSNPN and CDR2 is SVGIG (reference sequence). V was clipped by 3 bases and J by 2 bases; unmatched bases: 9.

The sequencing used peripheral blood, collected in a trial of Ad26.COV2.S vaccine versus placebo. The sequence derives from a person aged 18 to 65 who received the Ad26.COV2.S COVID-19 vaccine or a placebo. The chain links TRBV30 to TRBJ1-1; 7 bases map to TRBD1. The CDR3 protein is CAWREPGTANTEAFF. CDR3 coding DNA: TGTGCCTGGAGGGAACCGGGGACAGCTAACACTGAAGCTTTCTTT.